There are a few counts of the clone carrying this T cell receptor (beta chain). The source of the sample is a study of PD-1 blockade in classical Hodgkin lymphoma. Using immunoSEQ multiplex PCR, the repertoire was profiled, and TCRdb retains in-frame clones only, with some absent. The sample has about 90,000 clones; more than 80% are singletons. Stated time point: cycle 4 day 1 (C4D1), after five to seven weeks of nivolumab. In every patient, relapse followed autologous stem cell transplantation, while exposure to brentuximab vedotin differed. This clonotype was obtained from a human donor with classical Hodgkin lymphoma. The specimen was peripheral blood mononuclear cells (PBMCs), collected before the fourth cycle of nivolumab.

The CDR3 nucleotides are TGTGCCAGTAGGATCCAATCTGGGGCCAACGTCCTGACTTTC. The encoded protein is CASRIQSGANVLTF. The gene calls are TRBV19 and TRBJ2-6; D remains unclear. V dropped 6 bases and J dropped 1 base, with 7 bases sitting between them. From germline, CDR1 is LNHDA and CDR2 SQIVND (reference sequence). The CDR3 covers 14 residues.